This TCR beta chain is drawn from a study of CD8 T cells in Susac syndrome. CD8+ and CD4+ T cells were negatively isolated; TEMRA cells were FACS-enriched. The study, taken as a whole, reports: It was acknowledged in the study that the number of individuals who were included in its TCR sequencing and HLA analysis was relatively small.

An input of about 0.45 to 1 ug of RNA was subjected to reverse transcription using random hexamers. MiXCR, run by TCRdb on the immunoSEQ multiplex PCR reads, gives a single entry per CDR3 protein. The sample has about 160,000 distinct CDR3 sequences, around 94% seen once. Points on this clonotype: Its antigen is not identified.

This TCR came from a human donor with multiple sclerosis. The specimen sequenced was CD4+ T cells from PBMCs.

CDR3 sequence: CASSDTSSVIAYGYTF. The CDR3 coding sequence is TGTGCCAGCAGTGACACTTCATCTGTCATTGCCTATGGCTACACCTTC. The J gene is TRBJ1-2, the V gene TRBV12-3 or TRBV12-4; no firm D call. The CDR3 is 16 amino acids. V was shortened by 5 bases and J by 4 bases, with 20 bases between the two germline ends.